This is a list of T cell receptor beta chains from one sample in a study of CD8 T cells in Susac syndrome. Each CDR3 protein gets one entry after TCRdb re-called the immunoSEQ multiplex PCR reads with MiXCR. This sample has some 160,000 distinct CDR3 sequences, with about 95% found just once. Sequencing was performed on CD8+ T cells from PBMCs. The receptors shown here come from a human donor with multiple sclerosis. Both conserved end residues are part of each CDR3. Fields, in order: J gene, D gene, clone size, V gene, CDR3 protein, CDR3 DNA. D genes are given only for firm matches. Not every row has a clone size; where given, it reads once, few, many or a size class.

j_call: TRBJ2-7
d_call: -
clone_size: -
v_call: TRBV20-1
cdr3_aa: CSARETISYEQYF
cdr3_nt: TGCAGTGCTAGAGAGACTATTTCCTACGAGCAGTACTTC

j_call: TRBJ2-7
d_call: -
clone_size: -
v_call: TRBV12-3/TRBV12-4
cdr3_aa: CASSFRQLSYEQYF
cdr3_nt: TGTGCCAGCAGTTTCCGGCAGCTCTCCTACGAGCAGTACTTC

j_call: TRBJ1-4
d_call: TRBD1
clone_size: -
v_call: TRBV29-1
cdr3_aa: CSVEGTEGTNEKLFF
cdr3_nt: TGCAGCGTTGAGGGGACAGAAGGAACTAATGAAAAACTGTTTTTT

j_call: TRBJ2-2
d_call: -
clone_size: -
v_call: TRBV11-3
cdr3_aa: CASSWGGGELFF
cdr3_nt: TGTGCCAGCAGCTGGGGAGGCGGGGAGCTGTTTTTT

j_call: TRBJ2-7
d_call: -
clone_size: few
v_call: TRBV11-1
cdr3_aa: CASSLAGLYEQYF
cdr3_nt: TGTGCCAGCAGCTTAGCTGGTCTCTACGAGCAGTACTTC

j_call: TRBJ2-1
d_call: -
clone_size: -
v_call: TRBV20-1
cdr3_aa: CSANGFSSYNEQFF
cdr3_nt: TGCAGTGCTAACGGCTTTAGCTCCTACAATGAGCAGTTCTTC

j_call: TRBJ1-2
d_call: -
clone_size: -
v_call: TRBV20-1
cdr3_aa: CSALGGPEGGYTF
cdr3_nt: TGCAGTGCTCTGGGGGGTCCCGAGGGTGGCTACACCTTC

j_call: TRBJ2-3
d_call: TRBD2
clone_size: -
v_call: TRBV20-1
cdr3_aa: CSARVPSGRKDTQYF
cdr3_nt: TGCAGTGCTAGAGTACCTAGCGGGAGGAAAGATACGCAGTATTTT

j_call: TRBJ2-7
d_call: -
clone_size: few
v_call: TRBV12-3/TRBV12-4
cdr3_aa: CASSLGGRGYEQYF
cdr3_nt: TGTGCCAGCAGTTTGGGGGGCCGTGGCTACGAGCAGTACTTC

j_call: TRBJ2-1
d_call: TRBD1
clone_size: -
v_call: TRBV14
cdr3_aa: CASSQDPQGVYNEQFF
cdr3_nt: TGTGCCAGCAGCCAAGACCCACAGGGGGTCTACAATGAGCAGTTCTTC

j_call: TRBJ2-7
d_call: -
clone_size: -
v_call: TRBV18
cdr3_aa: CASSPWIGAYEQYF
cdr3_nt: TGTGCCAGCTCACCCTGGATAGGGGCCTACGAGCAGTACTTC

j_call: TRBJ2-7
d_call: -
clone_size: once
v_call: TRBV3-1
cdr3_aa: CASSQGIGGALDRYEQYF
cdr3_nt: TGTGCCAGCAGCCAAGGAATCGGCGGAGCTTTGGATCGCTACGAGCAGTACTTC

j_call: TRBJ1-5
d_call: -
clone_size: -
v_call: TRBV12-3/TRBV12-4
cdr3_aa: CASSPDRSRGEQPQHF
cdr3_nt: TGTGCCAGCAGCCCAGACCGTAGTAGGGGGGAACAGCCCCAGCATTTT

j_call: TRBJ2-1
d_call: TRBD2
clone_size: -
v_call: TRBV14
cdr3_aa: CASSLRTREYNEQFF
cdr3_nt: TGTGCCAGCAGCTTGCGGACTAGGGAGTACAATGAGCAGTTCTTC

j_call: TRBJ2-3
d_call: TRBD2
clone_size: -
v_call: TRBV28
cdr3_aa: CASSLLAGGGPTDTQYF
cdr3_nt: TGTGCCAGCAGTTTACTCGCGGGGGGGGGACCCACAGATACGCAGTATTTT

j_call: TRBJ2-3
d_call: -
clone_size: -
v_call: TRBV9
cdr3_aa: CASSSWGGTDTQYF
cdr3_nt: TGTGCCAGCAGCTCCTGGGGGGGCACCGATACGCAGTATTTT

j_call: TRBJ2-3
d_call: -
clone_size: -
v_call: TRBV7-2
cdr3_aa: CASTLTGIWGGGTDTQYF
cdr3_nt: TGTGCCAGCACCTTAACCGGGATATGGGGGGGCGGCACAGATACGCAGTATTTT

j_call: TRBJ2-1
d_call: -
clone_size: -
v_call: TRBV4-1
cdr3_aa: CASSQEWTAYYNEQFF
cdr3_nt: TGCGCCAGCAGCCAAGAGTGGACAGCCTACTACAATGAGCAGTTCTTC

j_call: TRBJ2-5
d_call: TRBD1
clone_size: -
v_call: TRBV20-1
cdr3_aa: CSATEEDRDQETQYF
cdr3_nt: TGCAGTGCTACCGAGGAGGACAGGGACCAAGAGACCCAGTACTTC

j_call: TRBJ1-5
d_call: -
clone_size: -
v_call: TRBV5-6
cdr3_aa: CASSLGLNQPQHF
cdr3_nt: TGTGCCAGCAGCTTGGGTTTGAATCAGCCCCAGCATTTT

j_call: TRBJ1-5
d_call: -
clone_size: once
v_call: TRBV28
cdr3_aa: CASSTGTISNQPQHF
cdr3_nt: TGTGCCAGCAGTACCGGGACGATTAGCAATCAGCCCCAGCATTTT

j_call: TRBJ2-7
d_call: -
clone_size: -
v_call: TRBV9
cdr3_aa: CASSVGGWGWPYEQYF
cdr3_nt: TGTGCCAGCAGCGTAGGAGGTTGGGGGTGGCCCTACGAGCAGTACTTC

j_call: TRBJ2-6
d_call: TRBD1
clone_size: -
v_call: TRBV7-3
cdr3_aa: CASSLGQHHVLTF
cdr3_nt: TGTGCCAGCAGCTTGGGACAGCACCACGTCCTGACTTTC

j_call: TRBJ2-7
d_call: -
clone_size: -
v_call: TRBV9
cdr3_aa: CASSVGWGYEQYF
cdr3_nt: TGTGCCAGCAGCGTTGGCTGGGGCTACGAGCAGTACTTC

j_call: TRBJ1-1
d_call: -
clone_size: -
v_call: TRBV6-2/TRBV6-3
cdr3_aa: CASSYPAGSSRYAEAFF
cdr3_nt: TGTGCCAGCAGTTACCCGGCAGGTTCCTCGAGATACGCTGAAGCTTTCTTT

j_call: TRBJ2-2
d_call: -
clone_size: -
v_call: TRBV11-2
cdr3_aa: CASSPLLGGTGELFF
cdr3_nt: TGTGCCAGCAGCCCGCTACTGGGGGGTACCGGGGAGCTGTTTTTT

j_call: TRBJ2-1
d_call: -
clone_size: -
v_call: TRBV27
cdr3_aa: CASSLVWAGSYNEQFF
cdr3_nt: TGTGCCAGCAGTTTAGTCTGGGCCGGCTCGTACAATGAGCAGTTCTTC

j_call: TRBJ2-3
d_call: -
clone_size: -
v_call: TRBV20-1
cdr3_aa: CSANRPTSTDTQYF
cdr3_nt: TGCAGTGCAAACAGACCTACTAGCACAGATACGCAGTATTTT

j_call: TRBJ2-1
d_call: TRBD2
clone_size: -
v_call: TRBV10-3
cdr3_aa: CAIMTSGTSGTYNEQFF
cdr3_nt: TGTGCCATCATGACGTCTGGGACTAGCGGAACCTACAATGAGCAGTTCTTC

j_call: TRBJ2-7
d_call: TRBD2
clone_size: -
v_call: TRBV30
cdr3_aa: CAWSSGLVVEQYF
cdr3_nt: TGTGCCTGGAGTTCGGGACTAGTCGTCGAGCAGTACTTC

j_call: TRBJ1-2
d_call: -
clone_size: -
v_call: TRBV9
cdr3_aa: CASSGLGYTF
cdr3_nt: TGTGCCAGCTCGGGGTTGGGGTACACCTTC

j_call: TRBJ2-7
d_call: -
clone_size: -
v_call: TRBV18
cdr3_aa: CASSPTLLSWGTETYEQYF
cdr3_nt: TGTGCCAGCTCACCGACTTTGCTTAGCTGGGGGACCGAGACCTACGAGCAGTACTTC

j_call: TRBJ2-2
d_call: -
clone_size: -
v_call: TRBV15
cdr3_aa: CATSRAGTGELFF
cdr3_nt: TGTGCCACCAGCAGAGCTGGCACCGGGGAGCTGTTTTTT

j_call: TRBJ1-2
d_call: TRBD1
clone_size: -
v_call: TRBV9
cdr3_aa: CASSVVVPGQGYYGYTF
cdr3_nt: TGTGCCAGCAGCGTAGTAGTTCCGGGACAGGGCTACTATGGCTACACCTTC

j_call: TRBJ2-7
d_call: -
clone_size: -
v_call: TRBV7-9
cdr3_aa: CASHQGNYEQYF
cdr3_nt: TGTGCCAGCCATCAGGGGAACTACGAGCAGTACTTC

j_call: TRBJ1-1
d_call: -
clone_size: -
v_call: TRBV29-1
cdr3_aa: CSVEPPDTLNTEAFF
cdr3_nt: TGCAGCGTTGAACCCCCCGACACCTTGAACACTGAAGCTTTCTTT

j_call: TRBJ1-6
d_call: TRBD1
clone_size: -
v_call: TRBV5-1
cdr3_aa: CASSLDTGVSPLHF
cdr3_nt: TGCGCCAGCAGCTTGGATACAGGGGTCTCACCCCTCCACTTT